Listed below are T cell receptor beta chains from one sample, sequenced in a study of blood T cell repertoires in COVID-19. Only in-frame clones appear in the TCRdb table, and some are missing; sequencing was by immunoSEQ multiplex PCR. Of 140,000 or so clones listed, over 80% are singletons. Sequenced input: peripheral blood. These receptors all come from a man aged 45-65 years who had recovered from COVID-19. CDR3s include the opening cysteine and the closing phenylalanine or tryptophan. The D gene is left open where the match is weak. Size is omitted from some rows. Given values are once, few, many or a class for expanded clones.

J | D | size | V | CDR3 | DNA
TRBJ1-3 | TRBD1 | - | TRBV6-5 | CASTSQGAGGNTIYF | TGTGCCAGTACCTCTCAGGGGGCAGGAGGAAACACCATATATTTT
TRBJ2-7 | TRBD2 | - | TRBV7-6 | CASSRAGGYEQYF | TGTGCCAGCAGCCGCGCGGGGGGGTATGAGCAGTACTTC
TRBJ1-2 | - | - | TRBV15 | CATSRDSDYGYTF | TGTGCCACCAGCAGAGATTCTGACTATGGCTACACCTTC
TRBJ2-5 | TRBD2 | - | TRBV5-6 | CASSLLLGLAGQETQYF | TGTGCCAGCAGCTTGTTATTAGGACTAGCGGGGCAAGAGACCCAGTACTTC
TRBJ1-5 | TRBD1 | - | TRBV3-1/TRBV3-2 | CASSQGQGQPQHF | TGTGCCAGCAGCCAAGGACAGGGGCAGCCCCAGCATTTT
TRBJ2-3 | - | - | TRBV5-1 | CASSLEGISGPTDTQYF | TGCGCCAGCAGCTTGGAAGGCATCTCAGGGCCCACAGATACGCAGTATTTT
TRBJ1-2 | TRBD1 | - | TRBV5-6 | CASSIDRGQNYGYTF | TGTGCCAGCAGCATAGACAGGGGGCAAAACTATGGCTACACCTTC
TRBJ1-4 | - | - | TRBV21-1 | CASSRRDRAGETVF | TGTGCCAGCAGCCGAAGAGACAGGGCTGGGGAAACTGTTTTT
TRBJ2-3 | - | - | TRBV6-5 | CASSWAGANTDTQYF | TGTGCCAGCAGTTGGGCGGGGGCGAACACAGATACGCAGTATTTT
TRBJ2-5 | TRBD1 | once | TRBV11-3 | CASSRDRGETQYF | TGTGCCAGCAGCCGCGACAGGGGAGAGACCCAGTACTTC
TRBJ1-4 | - | - | TRBV6-5 | CASSPSEGWKLFF | TGTGCCAGCAGTCCCTCCGAGGGCTGGAAACTGTTTTTT
TRBJ2-2 | - | few | TRBV29-1 | CSVAPGYSTGELFF | TGCAGCGTTGCCCCAGGGTATTCCACCGGGGAGCTGTTTTTT
TRBJ1-3 | - | few | TRBV14 | CASSIHRGTIGGNTIYF | TGTGCCAGCAGCATCCATAGGGGCACGATCGGGGGAAACACCATATATTTT
TRBJ2-7 | - | - | TRBV7-6 | CASSLGTDPYEQYF | TGTGCCAGCAGCTTAGGGACAGACCCCTACGAGCAGTACTTC
TRBJ2-1 | TRBD2 | - | TRBV5-1 | CASSPRTSGDLNEQFF | TGCGCCAGCAGCCCCAGGACTAGCGGGGACCTGAATGAGCAGTTCTTC
TRBJ2-3 | - | - | TRBV7-2 | CASSGGGSKDTQYF | TGTGCCAGCAGCGGTGGTGGCAGTAAAGATACGCAGTATTTT
TRBJ1-2 | - | - | TRBV18 | CASSPRQVNYGYTF | TGTGCCAGCTCACCACGACAGGTTAACTATGGCTACACCTTC
TRBJ2-7 | TRBD1 | - | TRBV7-2 | CASSPDRGLAYEQYF | TGTGCCAGCAGCCCGGACAGGGGCCTTGCCTACGAGCAGTACTTC
TRBJ2-5 | - | - | TRBV9 | CASSVGGQAETQYF | TGTGCCAGCAGCGTAGGGGGGCAGGCAGAGACCCAGTACTTC
TRBJ1-5 | TRBD1 | few | TRBV6-1 | CASSGTASNQPQHF | TGTGCCAGCTCCGGGACAGCCAGCAATCAGCCCCAGCATTTT
TRBJ1-1 | - | - | TRBV5-1 | CASSLDFGGFPEAFF | TGCGCCAGCAGCTTGGATTTTGGGGGGTTCCCTGAAGCTTTCTTT
TRBJ2-1 | - | - | TRBV18 | CASSPALSSYNEQFF | TGTGCCAGCTCACCTGCTCTCAGCTCCTACAATGAGCAGTTCTTC
TRBJ2-7 | - | - | TRBV6-5 | CASANTGISSYEQYF | TGTGCCAGCGCCAACACAGGTATCAGCTCCTACGAGCAGTACTTC
TRBJ2-2 | - | - | TRBV5-1 | CASSSGGPTGELFF | TGCGCCAGCAGTTCCGGGGGGCCCACCGGGGAGCTGTTTTTT
TRBJ2-3 | TRBD2 | - | TRBV5-4 | CASSPRTSGGFSTDTQYF | TGTGCCAGCAGCCCACGGACTAGCGGGGGCTTTAGCACAGATACGCAGTATTTT
TRBJ2-1 | TRBD1 | few | TRBV5-3 | CARSSMVGGPYNEQFF | TGTGCCAGAAGCTCTATGGTAGGGGGCCCCTACAATGAGCAGTTCTTC
TRBJ2-1 | TRBD2 | few | TRBV3-1/TRBV3-2 | CASSQERSSGAAQFF | TGTGCCAGCAGCCAAGAACGCTCTAGCGGGGCCGCCCAGTTCTTC
TRBJ2-1 | TRBD2 | - | TRBV6-2/TRBV6-3 | CASSYRFRLAGDNEQFF | TGTGCCAGCAGTTACCGGTTTCGACTAGCGGGGGACAATGAGCAGTTCTTC
TRBJ2-7 | TRBD1 | - | TRBV9 | CASSSTGLPGEQYF | TGTGCCAGCAGCTCGACAGGGCTGCCGGGCGAGCAGTACTTC